Here is one T cell receptor (beta chain) with its context. Antigen unknown. The data derive from a study of cytomegalovirus exposure and HLA in healthy donors. For the study at large: Unique TCRs from HLA-typed donors, around 93 million of them, were held in an early data release. Findings of the study overall: Three CMV-associated chains proved CMV antigen-specific in vitro. Among TCR beta chains, those listed as cytomegalovirus-associated numbered 164. Association of approximately 16,000 TCR beta sequences with HLA alleles was found at 0.05 false discovery rate in a later analysis.

This PCR relied on a set of 60 Vbeta primers and 13 Jbeta primers. Profiling relied on immunoSEQ multiplex PCR, and the TCRdb table lists in-frame clones only, not all of them. The table shows about 150,000 clones, with about 74% occurring only once. The germline gives CDR1 GTSNPN, CDR2 SVGIG (reference sequence). This CDR3 contains 11 residues. The V and J ends lost 0 bases and 6 bases respectively, with 6 bases between them. The V gene is TRBV30, the J gene TRBJ2-7; no firm D call. The source material was PBMCs. The source is a woman in her thirties or forties in good health and CMV-seronegative. The CDR3 loop is CAWSVLREQYF. Here the CDR3 DNA reads TGTGCCTGGAGTGTCCTCCGCGAGCAGTACTTC.